The clone carrying this T cell receptor (beta chain) was recorded a few times. Its antigen is currently unknown. This sample stems from a study of early T cells in non-severe SARS-CoV-2 infection. The CDR3 is made up of 13 amino acids. The V end lost 5 bases, the J end lost 2 bases, and 9 bases lay between the germline ends. Germline V lookup: CDR1 LGHDT, CDR2 YNNKEL (reference sequence). Study-level results: VDJdb-based matching was biased toward anti-spike CD8 responses and missed private and CD4 specificities.

The protocol attached unique molecular identifiers to individual cDNA molecules. TCRdb re-analysed the 5' RACE reads in MiXCR, keeping a single row per CDR3 protein. Seen here are roughly 54,000 distinct CDR3 sequences, about 8% observed once, and the top ten hold about 10%. V is TRBV3-1 and J is TRBJ2-5, with a tentative D call TRBD2 (6 bases). This TCR derives from an adult who was a healthcare worker with PCR-confirmed SARS-CoV-2 infection or an uninfected control (not recorded which). The sequences come from whole blood, collected at baseline. The CDR3 DNA reads as TGTGCCAGCAGCTCCGGGAGACAAGAGACCCAGTACTTC. It is translated as CASSSGRQETQYF.